This TCR beta chain was sequenced during a study of vaccination effects on CD4 cells after COVID-19. Across the study: Sampling occurred 16 days and one week pre-vaccination in a couple of convalescent patients. Overall study findings and caveats: In the study, convalescent patients were few, and early post-infection timepoints were absent.

Produced via immunoSEQ multiplex PCR; TCRdb's table is partial and in-frame only. The data contain about 26,000 clones, approximately 80% of them singletons. This clone was counted a single time. Its antigen is currently unknown. Before sequencing took place, the ViraFEST assay used viral peptide pools to expand antigen-specific CD4+ T cells. Having been cultured for about 10 days, the cells underwent CD4+ T cell isolation. A positive SARS-CoV-2 PCR test fell between March and December 2020. CDR1 is SGHRS, CDR2 YFSETQ, per germline. V lost 0 bases to trimming and J lost 7 bases, with 17 bases between them. This CDR3 has 17 amino acids.

This chain links TRBV5-1 with TRBJ1-6; the D gene is possibly TRBD1 (5 bases). The TCR was taken from a human donor who had a prior SARS-CoV-2 infection. Sequencing was performed on CD4+ T cells from PBMCs cultured with HCoV-NL63 spike peptides, taken before COVID-19 vaccination. The CDR3, as DNA: TGCGCCAGCAGCTTGGTGGGCGTCGTCCAGGGCAATTCACCCCTCCACTTT. Translated: CASSLVGVVQGNSPLHF.